Given below is one TCR beta chain in context. The antigen is not known. Coculture of the mixed lymphocyte reaction cells took place at 37 degrees C and lasted around six days. About 10^5 TCR templates were measured in each sample. Clones were sequenced by immunoSEQ multiplex PCR, and TCRdb holds only the in-frame ones, with some missing. This table holds about 18,000 clones, around 42% found once. The sample comes from a study of siplizumab effects on memory and regulatory T cells. Points from the study as a whole: Naive T cells were seemingly more diverse than memory cells, and major contributions to the alloresponse seemed to be made by them. Solely a minor proportion of alloreactive clones could be assigned to unstimulated subsets.

Trimming pared 6 bases from V and 0 bases from J, leaving 20 bases between. Germline lookup yields CDR1 MRHNA and CDR2 SNTAGT. CDR3 size: 17 residues. Input material: CFSE-low (dividing) CD4+ T cells sorted from an allogeneic mixed lymphocyte reaction. The sequence was obtained from a human donor in good health; the cells came from an allogeneic mixed lymphocyte reaction. This sequence joins TRBV6-4 and TRBJ1-1; a possible D gene is TRBD1 (5 bases). CDR3 residues: CASSSSGIGHMNTEAFF. The CDR3 DNA reads as TGTGCCAGCAGCTCCTCGGGAATCGGACACATGAACACTGAAGCTTTCTTT.